Below, 14 T cell receptor beta chains from the same sample are listed, as sequenced in a study of blood T cell repertoires in COVID-19. Profiling relied on immunoSEQ multiplex PCR, and the TCRdb table lists in-frame clones only, not all of them. The sample lists hundreds of thousands of clones, around 87% occurring once. Sequences were obtained from peripheral blood. The receptors were gathered from a human donor in a cohort sampled during active COVID-19.

The V call is TRBV15, the J call TRBJ1-2; D is unclear. The CDR3 covers 12 residues. Trimming took off 3 bases at V and 2 bases at J, with 4 bases between the two ends. The V gene's germline CDR1 is LNHNV and CDR2 YYDKDF (reference sequence). DNA for the CDR3: TGTGCCACCAGCAGGGCAAACTATGGCTACACCTTC. Its translation is CATSRANYGYTF.

V gene TRBV24-1 combines with J gene TRBJ2-2, with 9 bases fitting TRBD1. Germline CDR1 KGHDR, CDR2 SFDVKD. V shed 7 bases and J 0 bases; nucleotides not matched to a gene: 8. The CDR3 has 17 residues. CDR3 in amino acids: CATRRGTGQTNTGELFF. CDR3 DNA sequence: TGTGCCACCAGACGGGGGACAGGGCAGACGAACACCGGGGAGCTGTTTTTT.

The rearrangement links TRBV29-1 to TRBJ1-5; D not resolved. The CDR3 spans 12 residues. V lost 0 bases and J lost 9, with 9 bases in between. Per germline, CDR1 SQVTM and CDR2 ANQGSEA. CDR3 nucleotides: TGCAGCGTTGAAGATGGTGAGGGGCCCCAGCATTTT. Protein: CSVEDGEGPQHF.

The rearrangement uses TRBV3-1 (or the pseudogene TRBV3-2) and TRBJ1-1; weak D call: TRBD1 (5 bases). Trimming removed 0 bases from V and 11 bases from J, with 13 bases in between. Germline CDR1 reads LGHDT; CDR2 reads YNNKEL (reference sequence). CDR3 length: 13 amino acids. DNA of the CDR3: TGTGCCAGCAGCCAAGATCGGGCAGGGCTGGCTTTCTTT. Protein product: CASSQDRAGLAFF.

The chain couples TRBV4-1 to TRBJ1-4, with D unresolved. V was clipped by 4 bases and J by 6 bases, with 9 bases between them. Germline V gene data show CDR1 as MGHRA and CDR2 as YSYEKL. CDR3 length equals 13 residues. The CDR3 here is CASSPTDYEKLFF. The DNA for the CDR3 is TGCGCCAGCAGCCCGACGGACTATGAAAAACTGTTTTTT.

This rearrangement joins TRBV5-1 to TRBJ1-2; 7 nucleotides line up with TRBD1. This CDR3 has 14 amino acids. Germline CDR1 reads SGHRS; CDR2 reads YFSETQ. With V trimmed by 5 bases and J by 3 bases, 7 bases remained unmatched. The CDR3 DNA is TGCGCCAGCAGATTCGCCAGGGGGGACTATGGCTACACCTTC. The encoded protein is CASRFARGDYGYTF.

The chain uses TRBV4-1 and TRBJ1-4; TRBD1 matches 7 bases. V lost 2 bases, J lost 4 bases, and 7 bases stayed unmatched. The germline CDR1 and CDR2 sequences are MGHRA and YSYEKL. This CDR3 region has 16 residues. The CDR3: CASSQPRQGYNEKLFF. CDR3 sequence (DNA): TGCGCCAGCAGCCAACCCAGACAGGGATATAATGAAAAACTGTTTTTT.

CDR3 residues: CASSLRRQVGIDNEQFF. In nucleotides, the CDR3 is TGTGCCAGCAGCCTACGACGACAGGTTGGTATTGACAATGAGCAGTTCTTC. V gene TRBV21-1 combines with J gene TRBJ2-1; the DNA was not used to check the table's D call, TRBD1. TRBV21-1 is deemed a pseudogene. The CDR3 is 17 residues long.

V usage is TRBV27 and J usage is TRBJ1-1, with D possibly TRBD1 on 5 matching bases. CDR1 and CDR2 from the germline V gene are MNHEY and SMNVEV (reference sequence). This CDR3 region has 13 residues. V dropped 6 bases and J dropped 4 bases, with 12 bases sitting between them. The CDR3 sequence is CASSLGRGTEAFF. Written as DNA, the CDR3 is TGTGCCAGCAGCCTGGGGCGAGGCACTGAAGCTTTCTTT.

The gene calls are TRBV18 and TRBJ2-2; 8 nucleotides agree with TRBD1. Germline lookup yields CDR1 KGHSH and CDR2 LQKENI. V gave up 1 base and J gave up 5 bases; unmatched junction bases: 6. CDR3 length: 16 residues. For the CDR3, the DNA is TGTGCCAGCTCACCACGGACAGGGCGAGCGACCGGGGAGCTGTTTTTT. This sequence encodes CASSPRTGRATGELFF.

The chain is built from TRBV11-2 and TRBJ1-2; possible D gene TRBD1, 6 bases. Germline-derived CDR1 and CDR2 are SGHAT and FQNNGV. Between the trimmed V and J ends, which lost 4 bases and 5 bases, there was a span of 11 bases. There are 13 residues in the CDR3. The DNA for the CDR3 is TGTGCCAGCAGCTCGACAGGACCTTATGGCTACACCTTC. This translates into CASSSTGPYGYTF.

This sequence joins TRBV9 and TRBJ2-3, with 9 bases aligning to TRBD2. The CDR3 runs 16 residues. In germline, CDR1 is SGDLS, CDR2 YYNGEE. Trimming cost V 3 bases and J 5 bases; bases outside gene matches: 10. The CDR3 region has the DNA TGTGCCAGCAGCGAGGGGACTAGCTCTTCGAGAGATACGCAGTATTTT. Translated: CASSEGTSSSRDTQYF.

The genes are TRBV3-1 (or the pseudogene TRBV3-2) and TRBJ1-5; tentative D call: TRBD1 (6 bases). Germline-derived CDR1 and CDR2 are LGHDT and YNNKEL (reference sequence). This CDR3 contains 14 residues. V dropped 4 bases and J dropped 0 bases, with 7 bases sitting between them. The CDR3: CASSPGDSNQPQHF. CDR3 nucleotide sequence: TGTGCCAGCAGCCCAGGGGATAGCAATCAGCCCCAGCATTTT.

The CDR3 region has the DNA TGCGCCAGCAGCTTGCTGAGCGGGGAGCTGTTTTTT. Translating gives CASSLLSGELFF. V and J are TRBV5-1 and TRBJ2-2; D not resolved. The CDR3 runs to 12 residues. Germline V gene data show CDR1 as SGHRS and CDR2 as YFSETQ. The V and J ends lost 1 base and 7 bases respectively, with 5 bases between them. The full variable domain, rest sourced from reference TRBV5-1 and TRBJ2-2, is KAGVTQTPRYLIKTRGQQVTLSCSPISGHRSVSWYQQTPGQGLQFLFEYFSETQRNKGNFPGRFSGRQFSNSRSEMNVSTLELGDSALYLCASSLLSGELFFGEGSRLTVL.